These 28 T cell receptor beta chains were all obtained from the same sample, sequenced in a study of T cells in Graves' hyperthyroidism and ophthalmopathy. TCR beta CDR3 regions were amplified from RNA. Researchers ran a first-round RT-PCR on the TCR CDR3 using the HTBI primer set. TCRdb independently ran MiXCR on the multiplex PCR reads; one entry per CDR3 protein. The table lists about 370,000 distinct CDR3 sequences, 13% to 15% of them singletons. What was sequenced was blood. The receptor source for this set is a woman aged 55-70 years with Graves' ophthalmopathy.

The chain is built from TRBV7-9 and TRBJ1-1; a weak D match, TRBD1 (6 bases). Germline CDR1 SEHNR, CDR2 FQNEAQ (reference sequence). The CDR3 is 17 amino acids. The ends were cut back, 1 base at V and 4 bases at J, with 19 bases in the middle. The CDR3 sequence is CASSLEVGARGTTEAFF. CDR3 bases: TGTGCCAGCAGCTTAGAGGTGGGGGCGCGGGGGACCACTGAAGCTTTCTTT.

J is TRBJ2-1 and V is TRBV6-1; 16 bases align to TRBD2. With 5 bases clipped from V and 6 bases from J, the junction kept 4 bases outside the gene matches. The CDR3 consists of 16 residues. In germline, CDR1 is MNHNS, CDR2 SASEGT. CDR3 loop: CASSLGLAGGTNEQFF. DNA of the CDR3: TGTGCCAGCAGTCTGGGACTAGCGGGAGGGACCAATGAGCAGTTCTTC.

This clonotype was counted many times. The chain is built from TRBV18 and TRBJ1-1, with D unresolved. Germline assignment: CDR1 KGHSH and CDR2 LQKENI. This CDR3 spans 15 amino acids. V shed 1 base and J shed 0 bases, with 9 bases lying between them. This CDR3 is CASSPLGQLNTEAFF. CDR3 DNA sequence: TGTGCCAGCTCACCACTAGGGCAACTGAACACTGAAGCTTTCTTT.

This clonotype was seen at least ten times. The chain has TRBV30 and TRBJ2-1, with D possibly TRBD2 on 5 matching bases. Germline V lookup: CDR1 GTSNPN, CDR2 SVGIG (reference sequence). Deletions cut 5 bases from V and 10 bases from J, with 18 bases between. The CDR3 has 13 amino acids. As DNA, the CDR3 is TGTGCCTGGGCAGTAGGTGAGGGAGTGGAGCAGTTCTTC. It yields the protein CAWAVGEGVEQFF.

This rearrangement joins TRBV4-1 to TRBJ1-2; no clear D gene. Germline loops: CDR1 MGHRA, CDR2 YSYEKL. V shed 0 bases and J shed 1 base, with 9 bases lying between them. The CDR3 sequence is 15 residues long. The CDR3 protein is CASSQETNDNYGYTF. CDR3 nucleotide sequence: TGCGCCAGCAGCCAAGAAACAAATGATAACTATGGCTACACCTTC.

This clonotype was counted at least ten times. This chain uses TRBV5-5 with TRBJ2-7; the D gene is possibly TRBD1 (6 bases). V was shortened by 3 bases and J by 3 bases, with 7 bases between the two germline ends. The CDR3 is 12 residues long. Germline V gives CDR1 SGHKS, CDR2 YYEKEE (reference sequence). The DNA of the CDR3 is TGTGCCAGCAGCTCACAGGGCTACGAGCAGTACTTC. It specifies CASSSQGYEQYF.

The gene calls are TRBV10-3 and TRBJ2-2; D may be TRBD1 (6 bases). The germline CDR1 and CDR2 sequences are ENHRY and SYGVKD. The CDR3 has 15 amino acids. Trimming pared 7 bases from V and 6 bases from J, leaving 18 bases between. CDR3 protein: CAITGDTYMAGELFF. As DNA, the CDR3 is TGTGCCATCACTGGGGACACGTACATGGCCGGGGAGCTGTTTTTT.

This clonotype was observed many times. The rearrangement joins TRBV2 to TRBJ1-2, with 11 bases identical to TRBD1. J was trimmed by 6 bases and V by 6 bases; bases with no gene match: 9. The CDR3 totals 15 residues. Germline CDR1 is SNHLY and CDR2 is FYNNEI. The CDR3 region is CASSPIGQGADGYTF. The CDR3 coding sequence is TGTGCCAGCAGCCCTATAGGACAGGGGGCCGATGGCTACACCTTC. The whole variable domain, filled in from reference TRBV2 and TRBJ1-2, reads EPEVTQTPSHQVTQMGQEVILRCVPISNHLYFYWYRQILGQKVEFLVSFYNNEISEKSEIFDDQFSVERPDGSNFTLKIRSTKLEDSAMYFCASSPIGQGADGYTFGSGTRLTVV.

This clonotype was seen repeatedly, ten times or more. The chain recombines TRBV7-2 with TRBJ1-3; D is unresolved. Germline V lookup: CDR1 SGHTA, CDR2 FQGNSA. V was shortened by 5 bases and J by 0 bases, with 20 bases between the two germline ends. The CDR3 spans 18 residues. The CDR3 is CASSATVGNQFSGNTIYF. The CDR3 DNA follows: TGTGCCAGCAGCGCTACAGTCGGGAACCAATTCTCTGGAAACACCATATATTTT.

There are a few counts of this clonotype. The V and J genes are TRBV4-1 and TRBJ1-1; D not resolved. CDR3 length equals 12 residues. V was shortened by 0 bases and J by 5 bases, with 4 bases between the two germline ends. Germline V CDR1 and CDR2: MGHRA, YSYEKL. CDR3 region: CASSQDQTEAFF. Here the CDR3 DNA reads TGCGCCAGCAGCCAAGATCAAACTGAAGCTTTCTTT.

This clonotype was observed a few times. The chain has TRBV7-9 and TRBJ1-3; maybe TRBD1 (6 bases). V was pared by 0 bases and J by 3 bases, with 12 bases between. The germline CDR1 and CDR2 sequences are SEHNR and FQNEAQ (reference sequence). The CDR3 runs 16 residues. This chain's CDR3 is CASSLASGGLGNTIYF. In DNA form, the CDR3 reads TGTGCCAGCAGCTTAGCGAGCGGGGGGCTTGGAAACACCATATATTTT.

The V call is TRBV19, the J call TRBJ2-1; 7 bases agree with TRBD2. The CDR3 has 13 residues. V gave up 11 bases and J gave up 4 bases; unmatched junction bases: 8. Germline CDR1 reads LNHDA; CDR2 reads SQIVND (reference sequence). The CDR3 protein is CARGASGYNEQFF. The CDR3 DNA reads TGTGCCCGCGGGGCTAGCGGTTACAATGAGCAGTTCTTC.

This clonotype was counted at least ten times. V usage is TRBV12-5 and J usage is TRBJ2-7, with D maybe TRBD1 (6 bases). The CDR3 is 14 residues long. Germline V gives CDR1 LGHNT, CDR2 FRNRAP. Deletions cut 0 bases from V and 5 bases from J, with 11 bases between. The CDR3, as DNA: TGTGCTAGTGGTTTGGTACAGGGTCGAAACGAGCAGTACTTC. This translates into CASGLVQGRNEQYF.

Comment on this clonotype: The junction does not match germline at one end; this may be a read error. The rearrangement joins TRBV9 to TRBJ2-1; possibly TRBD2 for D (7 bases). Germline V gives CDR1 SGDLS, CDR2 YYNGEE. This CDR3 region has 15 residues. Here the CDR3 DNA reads TGTGCCAGCAGCGCCCCGGGGGGCTCCGACAATGAGCAGTTCTTC. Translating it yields CASSAPGGSDNEQFF.

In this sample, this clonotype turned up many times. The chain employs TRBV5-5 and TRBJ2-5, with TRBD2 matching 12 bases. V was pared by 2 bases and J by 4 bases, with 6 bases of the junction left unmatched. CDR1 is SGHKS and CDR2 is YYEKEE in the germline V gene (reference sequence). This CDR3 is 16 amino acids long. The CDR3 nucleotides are TGTGCCAGCAGCTTCCGGACTAGCGGGAATAGAGAGACCCAGTACTTC. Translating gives CASSFRTSGNRETQYF. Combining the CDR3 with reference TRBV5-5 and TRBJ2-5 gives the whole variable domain DAGVTQSPTHLIKTRGQQVTLRCSPISGHKSVSWYQQVLGQGPQFIFQYYEKEERGRGNFPDRFSARQFPNYSSELNVNALLLGDSALYLCASSFRTSGNRETQYFGPGTRLLVL.

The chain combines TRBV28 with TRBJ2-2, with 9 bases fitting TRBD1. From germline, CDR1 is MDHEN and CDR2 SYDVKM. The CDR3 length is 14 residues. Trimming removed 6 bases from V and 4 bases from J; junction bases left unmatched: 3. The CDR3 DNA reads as TGTGCCAGCAGGCCGACAGGGGGCACCGGGGAGCTGTTTTTT. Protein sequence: CASRPTGGTGELFF.

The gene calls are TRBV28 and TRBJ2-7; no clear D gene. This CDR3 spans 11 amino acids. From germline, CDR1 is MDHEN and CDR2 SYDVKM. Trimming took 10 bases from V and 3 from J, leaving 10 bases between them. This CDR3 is CATTGHYEQYF. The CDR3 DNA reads TGTGCCACAACCGGCCACTACGAGCAGTACTTC.

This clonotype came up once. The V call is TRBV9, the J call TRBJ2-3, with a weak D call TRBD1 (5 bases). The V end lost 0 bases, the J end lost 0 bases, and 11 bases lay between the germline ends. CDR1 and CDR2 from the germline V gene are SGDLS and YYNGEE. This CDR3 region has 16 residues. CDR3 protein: CASSVVGAPSTDTQYF. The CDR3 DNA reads TGTGCCAGCAGCGTAGTAGGGGCACCTAGCACAGATACGCAGTATTTT.

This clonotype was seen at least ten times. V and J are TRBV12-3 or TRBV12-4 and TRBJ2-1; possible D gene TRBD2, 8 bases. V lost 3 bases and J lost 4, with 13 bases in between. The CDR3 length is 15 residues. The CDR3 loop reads CASSLVAGQYNEQFF. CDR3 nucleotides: TGTGCCAGCAGTTTGGTAGCGGGACAGTACAATGAGCAGTTCTTC.

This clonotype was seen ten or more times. Written as DNA, the CDR3 is TGTGCCAGCAGTCCCCTAGCGGGAGTGTTAGAGACCCAGTACTTC. It specifies CASSPLAGVLETQYF. This sequence joins TRBV7-3 and TRBJ2-5; 10 bases agree with TRBD2. The CDR3 extends over 15 amino acids. Germline V gene data show CDR1 as SGHTA and CDR2 as FQGTGA. V was clipped by 6 bases and J by 4 bases; unmatched bases: 8.

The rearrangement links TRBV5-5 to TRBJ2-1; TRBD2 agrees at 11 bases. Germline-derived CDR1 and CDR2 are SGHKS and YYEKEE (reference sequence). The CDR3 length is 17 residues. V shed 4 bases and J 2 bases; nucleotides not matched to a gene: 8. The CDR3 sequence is CASSPPLAGATYNEQFF. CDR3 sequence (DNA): TGTGCCAGCAGCCCGCCACTAGCGGGAGCAACCTACAATGAGCAGTTCTTC. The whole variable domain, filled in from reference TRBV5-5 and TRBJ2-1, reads DAGVTQSPTHLIKTRGQQVTLRCSPISGHKSVSWYQQVLGQGPQFIFQYYEKEERGRGNFPDRFSARQFPNYSSELNVNALLLGDSALYLCASSPPLAGATYNEQFFGPGTRLTVL.

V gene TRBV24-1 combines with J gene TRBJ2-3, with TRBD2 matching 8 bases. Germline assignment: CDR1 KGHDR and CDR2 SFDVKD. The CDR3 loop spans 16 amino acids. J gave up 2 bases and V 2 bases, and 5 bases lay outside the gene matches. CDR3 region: CATSDWAGGNTDTQYF. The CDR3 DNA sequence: TGTGCCACCAGTGATTGGGCGGGAGGCAACACAGATACGCAGTATTTT.

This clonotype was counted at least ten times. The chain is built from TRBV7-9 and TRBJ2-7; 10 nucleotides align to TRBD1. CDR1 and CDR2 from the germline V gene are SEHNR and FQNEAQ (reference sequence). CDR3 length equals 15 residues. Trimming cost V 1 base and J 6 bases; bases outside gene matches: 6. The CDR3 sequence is CASSLGLGQGGEQYF. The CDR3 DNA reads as TGTGCCAGCAGCTTAGGCCTCGGACAGGGGGGCGAGCAGTACTTC.

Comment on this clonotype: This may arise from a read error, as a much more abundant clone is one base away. The CDR3 spells CASSLAPSGKEETQYF. The DNA for the CDR3 is TGCGCCAGCAGCTTGGCCCCAAGCGGGAAAGAAGAGACCCAGTACTTC. The chain carries TRBV5-1 and TRBJ2-5, with TRBD2 matching 7 bases. Germline loops: CDR1 SGHRS, CDR2 YFSETQ. With V trimmed by 0 bases and J by 3 bases, 8 bases remained unmatched. The CDR3 runs to 16 residues.

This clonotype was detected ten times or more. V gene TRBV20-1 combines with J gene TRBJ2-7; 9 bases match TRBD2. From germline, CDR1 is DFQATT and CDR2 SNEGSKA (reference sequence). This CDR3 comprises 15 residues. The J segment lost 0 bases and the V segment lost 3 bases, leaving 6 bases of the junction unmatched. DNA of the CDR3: TGCAGTGCTAGGGGTGGAGCGGGAGGCTCCTACGAGCAGTACTTC. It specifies CSARGGAGGSYEQYF.

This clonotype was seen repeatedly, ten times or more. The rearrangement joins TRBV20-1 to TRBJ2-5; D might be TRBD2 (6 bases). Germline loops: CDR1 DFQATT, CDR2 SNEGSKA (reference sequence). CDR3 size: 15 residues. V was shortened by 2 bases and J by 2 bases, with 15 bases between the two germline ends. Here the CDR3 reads CSARPPRRVQETQYF. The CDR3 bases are TGCAGTGCTAGACCCCCCCGGAGGGTACAAGAGACCCAGTACTTC.

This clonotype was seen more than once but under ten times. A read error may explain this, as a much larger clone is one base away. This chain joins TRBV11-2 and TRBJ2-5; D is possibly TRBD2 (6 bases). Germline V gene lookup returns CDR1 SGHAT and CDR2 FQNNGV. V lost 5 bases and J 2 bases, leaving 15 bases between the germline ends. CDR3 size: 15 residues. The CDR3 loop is CASSRAVGGQETQYF. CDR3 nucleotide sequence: TGTGCCAGCAGCCGAGCCGTGGGGGGTCAAGAGACCCAGTACTTC.

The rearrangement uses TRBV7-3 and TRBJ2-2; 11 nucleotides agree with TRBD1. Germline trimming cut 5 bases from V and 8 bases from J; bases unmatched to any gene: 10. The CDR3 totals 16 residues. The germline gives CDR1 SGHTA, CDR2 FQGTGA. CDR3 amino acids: CASSRTGTGGTGELFF. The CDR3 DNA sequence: TGTGCCAGCAGCCGAACCGGGACAGGGGGAACGGGGGAGCTGTTTTTT.